One sample yielded the 23 T cell receptor beta chains listed below, sequenced in a study of OX40 agonist ivuxolimab in advanced cancers. Sequenced by immunoSEQ multiplex PCR; TCRdb stores in-frame clones only, minus some. This table has tens of thousands of clones, 65% to 85% appearing once. Sequenced material: CD4+ or CD8+ T cells sorted from blood, taken in a trial of the OX40 agonist ivuxolimab. The receptors stem from an adult with an advanced solid tumor such as melanoma, head and neck, liver or kidney cancer.

J is TRBJ2-3 and V is TRBV7-9; 10 bases agree with TRBD2. Germline V gene sequence: CDR1 SEHNR, CDR2 FQNEAQ (reference sequence). The CDR3 spans 14 residues. The V segment lost 9 bases and the J segment 2 bases; nucleotides outside the gene matches: 5. CDR3 in DNA: TGTGCCAGTTTAGCGGGAGGCCTCACAGATACGCAGTATTTT. Its translation is CASLAGGLTDTQYF.

This chain joins TRBV4-3 and TRBJ2-1, with 11 nucleotides matching TRBD2. Germline values: CDR1 LGHNA, CDR2 YSLEER. After removal of 0 bases from V and 4 bases from J, the junction contained 8 bases not matched to a gene. The length of the CDR3 is 18 residues. The CDR3 reads CASSQDPRGLAGYNEQFF. Written as DNA, the CDR3 is TGCGCCAGCAGCCAAGACCCCCGAGGACTAGCGGGTTACAATGAGCAGTTCTTC.

Of note for this clone: This specimen includes other DNA sequences encoding the same CDR3. The J gene is TRBJ2-7, the V gene TRBV18; D not resolved. The CDR3 totals 11 residues. Trimming pared 6 bases from V and 3 bases from J, leaving 6 bases between. Germline CDR1 is KGHSH and CDR2 is LQKENI. CDR3 nucleotides: TGTGCCAGCTCCCCTGACTACGAGCAGTACTTC. Translating it yields CASSPDYEQYF.

The rearrangement uses TRBV11-2 and TRBJ1-1, with D possibly being TRBD1 (5 bases). V gave up 2 bases and J gave up 11 bases, with 15 bases separating them. Germline V gives CDR1 SGHAT, CDR2 FQNNGV. The CDR3 is 13 amino acids. The CDR3 here is CASSLYMDIGAFF. CDR3 nucleotides: TGTGCCAGCAGCTTATATATGGACATTGGGGCTTTCTTT. Supplemented by reference TRBV11-2 and TRBJ1-1, the full variable domain reads EAGVAQSPRYKIIEKRQSVAFWCNPISGHATLYWYQQILGQGPKLLIQFQNNGVVDDSQLPKDRFSAERLKGVDSTLKIQPAKLEDSAVYLCASSLYMDIGAFFGQGTRLTVV.

The DNA for the CDR3 is TGTGCCAGCAGTGAACAGGGGGATTATGGCTACACCTTC. It codes for CASSEQGDYGYTF. The chain has TRBV6-1 and TRBJ1-2; TRBD1 aligns across 7 bases. The germline CDR1 and CDR2 sequences are MNHNS and SASEGT. The CDR3 has 13 residues. With V trimmed by 2 bases and J by 5 bases, 2 bases remained unmatched.

The CDR3 spells CASSQDLGQVYNEKLFF. CDR3 bases: TGCGCCAGCAGCCAAGATTTGGGACAGGTGTATAATGAAAAACTGTTTTTT. The genes are TRBV4-3 and TRBJ1-4; 8 bases are shared with TRBD1. CDR1 LGHNA and CDR2 YSLEER come from the germline V gene. There are 17 residues in the CDR3. V was pared by 0 bases and J by 4 bases, with 7 bases of the junction left unmatched.

V is TRBV6-5 and J is TRBJ2-7; no clear D. V was clipped by 3 bases and J by 0 bases, with 12 bases between them. Germline CDR1 reads MNHEY; CDR2 reads SVGAGI. The length of the CDR3 is 15 residues. DNA for the CDR3: TGTGCCAGCAGTTATTCAGAACCGTCCTCCTACGAGCAGTACTTC. Translation gives CASSYSEPSSYEQYF.

A word on this clone: Distinct nucleotide sequences in the sample also encode this CDR3. The J gene is TRBJ1-3, the V gene TRBV2, with D perhaps TRBD1 (6 bases). The ends were cut back, 3 bases at V and 2 bases at J, with 8 bases in the middle. CDR3 length: 14 residues. CDR1 is SNHLY, CDR2 FYNNEI, per germline. CDR3 sequence (DNA): TGTGCCAGCAGTGAGGGGACACCTGGAAACACCATATATTTT. Its translation: CASSEGTPGNTIYF.

With regard to this clone: Germline and junction disagree at one end, which may indicate a read error. This chain uses TRBV7-8 with TRBJ2-1, with 10 bases lining up with TRBD2. CDR1 and CDR2 (germline): SGHVS, FQNEAQ. The CDR3 runs 16 residues. Here the CDR3 reads CASSLAPGLATPEAFF. CDR3 in DNA: TGTGCCAGCAGCCTAGCCCCGGGACTAGCGACCCCCGAGGCGTTCTTC.

The chain recombines TRBV11-2 with TRBJ2-7; the match to TRBD2 covers 9 bases. CDR1 is SGHAT and CDR2 is FQNNGV in the germline V gene. J gave up 6 bases and V 5 bases, and 8 bases lay outside the gene matches. CDR3 size: 14 residues. CDR3 sequence (DNA): TGTGCCAGCAGCCGTAGCGGGAGATCAATCGAGCAGTACTTC. It encodes CASSRSGRSIEQYF.

The J gene is TRBJ2-5, the V gene TRBV28; D is unresolved. The J call may be incorrect, as the DNA end agrees better with TRBJ2-7. From germline, CDR1 is MDHEN and CDR2 SYDVKM. This CDR3 has 15 amino acids. The CDR3 is CASNSVGRQSYEQYF. DNA of the CDR3: TGTGCCAGCAACTCGGTGGGCAGGCAGTCCTACGAGCAGTACTTC.

This clone has a handful of counts. V gene TRBV25-1 combines with J gene TRBJ1-1; tentatively, D is TRBD1 (6 bases). The length of the CDR3 is 15 residues. Germline lookup yields CDR1 MGHDK and CDR2 SYGVNS. V lost 2 bases and J lost 1, with 11 bases in between. The CDR3 loop reads CASSEGTNRNTEAFF. CDR3 DNA: TGTGCCAGCAGTGAAGGGACAAATAGGAACACTGAAGCTTTCTTT. Full variable domain (remainder filled in from reference TRBV25-1 and TRBJ1-1): EADIYQTPRYLVIGTGKKITLECSQTMGHDKMYWYQQDPGMELHLIHYSYGVNSTEKGDLSSESTVSRIRTEHFPLTLESARPSHTSQYLCASSEGTNRNTEAFFGQGTRLTVV.

V gene TRBV7-8 combines with J gene TRBJ2-2, with D maybe TRBD1 (5 bases). The CDR3 length is 15 residues. The ends were cut back, 4 bases at V and 5 bases at J, with 14 bases in the middle. CDR1 is SGHVS, CDR2 FQNEAQ, per germline. CDR3 coding DNA: TGTGCCAGCAGCTGGGGCAGAATTGTAACCGGGGAGCTGTTTTTT. It codes for CASSWGRIVTGELFF.

The chain is built from TRBV18 and TRBJ2-1; TRBD2 matches at 10 bases. V shed 2 bases and J 8 bases; nucleotides not matched to a gene: 9. Germline-derived CDR1 and CDR2 are KGHSH and LQKENI. This CDR3 comprises 16 residues. The CDR3 loop is CASSPRIAGGGDEQFF. The CDR3 coding sequence is TGTGCCAGCTCACCAAGAATAGCGGGAGGTGGGGATGAGCAGTTCTTC.

The V call is TRBV6-5, the J call TRBJ2-7; 7 bases map to TRBD1. V was pared by 0 bases and J by 4 bases, with 3 bases of the junction left unmatched. CDR3 length: 14 amino acids. The germline CDR1 and CDR2 sequences are MNHEY and SVGAGI. CDR3 coding DNA: TGTGCCAGCAGTTACTCGACAGGGAAGTACGAGCAGTACTTC. Its translation is CASSYSTGKYEQYF.

The V call is TRBV11-2, the J call TRBJ1-6; no clear D gene. Trimming left V 2 bases short and J 7 bases short, with 6 bases between. CDR3 length: 13 amino acids. Looked up from germline, CDR1 is SGHAT and CDR2 is FQNNGV. DNA for the CDR3: TGTGCCAGCAGCTTACTCGAAAATTCACCCCTCCACTTT. It specifies CASSLLENSPLHF.

This clone was picked up one time. The chain joins TRBV30 to TRBJ2-3, with 8 bases aligning to TRBD2. This CDR3 region has 15 residues. CDR1 and CDR2 (germline): GTSNPN, SVGIG (reference sequence). Trimming cost V 3 bases and J 7 bases; bases outside gene matches: 12. CDR3 sequence reads: CAWSPLAGGSYTQYF. The DNA of the CDR3 is TGTGCCTGGAGCCCCCTTGCGGGAGGTTCTTATACGCAGTATTTT.

In DNA, the CDR3 is TGCAGCGTTGAAGATCGTGGCTACACCTTC. Translating it yields CSVEDRGYTF. The V gene is TRBV29-1, the J gene TRBJ1-2, with D unresolved. V lost 0 bases and J 7 bases, leaving 3 bases between the germline ends. The germline V gene has CDR1 SQVTM and CDR2 ANQGSEA. The CDR3 length is 10 residues.

V and J are TRBV7-9 and TRBJ2-5, with TRBD2 matching 7 bases. The J call may be in error: the DNA end matches TRBJ2-7 better. Germline assignment: CDR1 SEHNR and CDR2 FQNEAQ (reference sequence). The CDR3 has 18 amino acids. The CDR3 sequence: CASSISRGRGQGTYEQYF. CDR3 DNA sequence: TGTGCCAGCAGCATATCCCGGGGGAGGGGCCAAGGGACCTACGAGCAGTACTTC.

CDR3 protein: CASSLSRYTEAFF. The CDR3 DNA reads TGTGCCAGCAGCTTAAGTAGGTACACTGAAGCTTTCTTT. The genes are TRBV5-6 and TRBJ1-1; D is unclear. CDR1 is SGHDT, CDR2 YYEEEE, per germline. CDR3 size: 13 residues. Deletions cut 2 bases from V and 3 bases from J, with 8 bases between.

This clone appeared once. Other nucleotide sequences from this sample produce the same CDR3. This chain uses TRBV30 with TRBJ2-5; possibly TRBD1 or TRBD2 for D (5 bases each). V lost 2 bases to trimming and J lost 5 bases, with 6 bases between them. The CDR3 consists of 11 residues. Germline CDR1 GTSNPN, CDR2 SVGIG (reference sequence). CDR3 nucleotide sequence: TGTGCCTGGAGTTGGGGGGAGACCCAGTACTTC. Encoded protein: CAWSWGETQYF.

CDR3 amino acids: CASSSGQPGTDTQYF. The CDR3 DNA follows: TGTGCCAGCAGCTCGGGACAGCCGGGGACAGATACGCAGTATTTT. The V gene is TRBV7-2, the J gene TRBJ2-3, with 7 bases aligning to TRBD1. CDR3 length equals 15 residues. The J segment lost 3 bases and the V segment lost 4 bases, leaving 7 bases of the junction unmatched. From germline, CDR1 is SGHTA and CDR2 FQGNSA.

This clone is a singleton in its sample. The chain uses TRBV5-8 and TRBJ2-1; 10 nucleotides line up with TRBD2. The CDR3 has 19 amino acids. Per germline, CDR1 SGHTS and CDR2 YDEGEE. The junction had 11 bases not matched to a gene; V was cut back by 0 bases and J by 2 bases. CDR3 in amino acids: CASSLAWGLAGVAYNEQFF. Written as DNA, the CDR3 is TGTGCCAGCAGCTTGGCTTGGGGCCTAGCGGGAGTCGCCTACAATGAGCAGTTCTTC.